This T cell receptor (beta chain) derives from a study of T cell repertoires in ileal Crohn's disease. General study findings and limits: High-frequency clones were more common in sorted CD8 than CD4 cells.

CDR1 and CDR2 (germline): LGHNA, YNFKEQ. J was trimmed by 9 bases and V by 4 bases; bases with no gene match: 4. The CDR3 sequence is 14 residues long. Specified time point: neoterminal ileum biopsy at postoperative endoscopy, about 6 months after surgery. Assay: immunoSEQ multiplex PCR; the TCRdb copy retains only in-frame clones and omits some. The table has about 15,000 clones, roughly three quarters seen once. To note about this clone: The antigen is unknown.

The chain carries TRBV4-2 and TRBJ1-6, with 9 bases identical to TRBD1. This receptor was obtained from an adult with Crohn's disease. Sequenced: ileal tissue. CDR3 loop: CASSPRDRVSPLHF. DNA of the CDR3: TGTGCCAGCAGCCCCCGGGACAGGGTTTCACCCCTCCACTTT.